This record concerns one T cell receptor beta chain sequence. The sample comes from a study of T cell changes during pregnancy in multiple sclerosis. Repertoires were generated with immunoSEQ multiplex PCR, while TCRdb's copy carries only in-frame clones and drops some. The sample has around 70,000 clones; about nine tenths are singletons. Germline assignment: CDR1 MGHRA and CDR2 YSYEKL. V shed 1 base and J shed 4 bases, with 13 bases lying between them. The CDR3 is made up of 15 amino acids. Sequencing used CD4+ T cells from peripheral blood mononuclear cells, obtained after pregnancy. The chain employs TRBV4-1 and TRBJ2-5; weak D call: TRBD2 (6 bases). This TCR derives from a female donor with multiple sclerosis, enrolled in a pregnancy study. The CDR3 loop is CASSQVTTGLETQYF. The CDR3 nucleotides read TGCGCCAGCAGCCAAGTAACTACGGGACTAGAGACCCAGTACTTC.